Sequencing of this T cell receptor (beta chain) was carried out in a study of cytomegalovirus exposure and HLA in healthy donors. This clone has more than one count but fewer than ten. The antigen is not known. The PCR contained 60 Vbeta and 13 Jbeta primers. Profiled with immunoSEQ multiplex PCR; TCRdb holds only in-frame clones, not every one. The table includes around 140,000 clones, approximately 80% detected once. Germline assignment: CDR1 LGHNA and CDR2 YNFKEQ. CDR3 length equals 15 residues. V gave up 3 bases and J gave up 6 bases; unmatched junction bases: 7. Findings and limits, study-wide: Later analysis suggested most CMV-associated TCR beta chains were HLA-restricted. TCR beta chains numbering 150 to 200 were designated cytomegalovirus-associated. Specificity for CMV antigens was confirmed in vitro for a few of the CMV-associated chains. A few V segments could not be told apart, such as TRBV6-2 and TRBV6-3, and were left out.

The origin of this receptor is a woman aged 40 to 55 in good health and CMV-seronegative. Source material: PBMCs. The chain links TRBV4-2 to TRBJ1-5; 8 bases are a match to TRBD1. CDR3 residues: CASSQDREGGQPQHF. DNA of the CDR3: TGTGCCAGCAGCCAGGACAGGGAAGGTGGTCAGCCCCAGCATTTT.